This passage covers 15 T cell receptor beta chains from one sample sequenced in a study of response to subunit inactivated influenza vaccine. From the RT-PCR reads, TCRdb called clonotypes with MiXCR, one entry per CDR3 protein. The sample consists of more than 200,000 distinct CDR3 sequences, about 12% of them appearing once. Sequenced here: non-naive T cells sorted from PBMCs, sampled 14 days before vaccination. These receptors all stem from a man in his fifties or sixties who received an inactivated influenza vaccine.

This clonotype has just a few counts. The rearrangement joins TRBV6-1 to TRBJ2-7, with TRBD1 matching over 8 bases. The CDR3 consists of 17 residues. Germline loops: CDR1 MNHNS, CDR2 SASEGT. J was trimmed by 2 bases and V by 5 bases; bases with no gene match: 14. The CDR3 reads CASSPTVPGTGTYEQYF. Here the CDR3 DNA reads TGTGCCAGCAGTCCCACGGTTCCCGGGACAGGAACCTACGAGCAGTACTTC.

The chain recombines TRBV5-1 with TRBJ2-7; 8 bases map to TRBD1. The trim removed 4 bases at V and 0 bases at J, leaving 3 bases unmatched. The CDR3 runs to 14 residues. Germline V gene lookup returns CDR1 SGHRS and CDR2 YFSETQ. CDR3 residues: CASSIDRGSYEQYF. The CDR3 bases are TGCGCCAGCAGCATCGACAGGGGCTCCTACGAGCAGTACTTC.

The J gene is TRBJ2-3, the V gene TRBV7-2, with D perhaps assigned TRBD1 or TRBD2 (6 bases each). Trimming cost V 2 bases and J 0 bases, with 12 bases left between them. This CDR3 spans 16 amino acids. Germline CDR1 is SGHTA and CDR2 is FQGNSA. In DNA, the CDR3 is TGTGCCAGCAGCTTACTCGGGGGCCCTAGCACAGATACGCAGTATTTT. It encodes CASSLLGGPSTDTQYF. The whole variable domain, filled in from reference TRBV7-2 and TRBJ2-3, reads GAGVSQSPSNKVTEKGKDVELRCDPISGHTALYWYRQSLGQGLEFLIYFQGNSAPDKSGLPSDRFSAERTGGSVSTLTIQRTQQEDSAVYLCASSLLGGPSTDTQYFGPGTRLTVL.

Worth noting for this clonotype: At one of its ends the junction is not consistent with the germline gene, which may arise from a read error. V is TRBV12-3 or TRBV12-4 and J is TRBJ1-5; TRBD1 agrees at 9 bases. The CDR3 spans 14 residues. The CDR3 loop reads CASSPGQGNQLQHF. The CDR3 coding sequence is TGTGCCAGCAGCCCGGGACAGGGCAATCAGCTCCAGCATTTT.

Comments on this clonotype: A much more abundant neighbour one base away suggests this may be a read error. The chain employs TRBV3-1 and TRBJ2-1; D is perhaps TRBD1 (6 bases). The CDR3 runs to 15 residues. Trimming removed 5 bases at V and 5 bases at J, with 16 bases between. CDR1 and CDR2 from the germline V gene are LGHDT and YNNKEL (reference sequence). In nucleotides, the CDR3 is TGTGCCAGCAGCTATCTTTCAGGGGCGAACAATGAGCAGTTCTTC. This encodes CASSYLSGANNEQFF.

This chain joins TRBV6-1 and TRBJ2-5, with 10 bases that match TRBD2. J was trimmed by 2 bases and V by 3 bases; bases with no gene match: 6. CDR1 MNHNS and CDR2 SASEGT come from the germline V gene. CDR3 length: 16 amino acids. The CDR3 region is CASSDLLAGYQETQYF. The CDR3 nucleotides are TGTGCCAGCAGTGACTTACTAGCGGGGTATCAAGAGACCCAGTACTTC.

This clonotype was found a few times. The chain joins TRBV10-3 to TRBJ2-3; no clear D gene. CDR1 and CDR2 (germline): ENHRY, SYGVKD. The CDR3 sequence is 14 residues long. Trimming took 3 bases from V and 8 from J, leaving 15 bases between them. The CDR3: CAISENPSRRTQYF. The CDR3 DNA is TGTGCCATCAGTGAAAACCCCTCGAGGCGTACGCAGTATTTT.

Ten or more counts support this clonotype. The chain is built from TRBV6-2 or TRBV6-3 and TRBJ2-1; TRBD1 might be the D (5 bases). Trimming pared 7 bases from V and 15 bases from J, leaving 19 bases between. The CDR3 loop spans 12 amino acids. Germline CDR1 is MNHEY and CDR2 is SVGEGT. CDR3 bases: TGTGCCAGCACCCGCCAGGGTTTTAGGCTGTTCTTC. This translates into CASTRQGFRLFF.

This clonotype came up a few times. The chain has TRBV19 and TRBJ1-3, with D unclear. V was pared by 8 bases and J by 1 base, with 9 bases between. The CDR3 is 13 amino acids. CDR1 LNHDA and CDR2 SQIVND come from the germline V gene (reference sequence). The CDR3 spells CASQRESGNTIYF. DNA of the CDR3: TGTGCCAGTCAGAGGGAGTCTGGAAACACCATATATTTT.

In this sample, this clonotype turned up a few times. This chain joins TRBV20-1 and TRBJ1-1; D might be TRBD1 (6 bases). CDR3 length equals 11 residues. CDR1 is DFQATT and CDR2 is SNEGSKA in the germline V gene (reference sequence). The CDR3 region is CTARGGTEAFF. The CDR3, as DNA: TGCACCGCAAGGGGGGGCACTGAAGCTTTCTTT.

The V and J genes are TRBV25-1 and TRBJ2-1, with D unresolved. V was shortened by 3 bases and J by 10 bases, with 13 bases between the two germline ends. Germline-derived CDR1 and CDR2 are MGHDK and SYGVNS. The CDR3 length is 13 residues. CDR3 region: CASSEVGSWEQFF. CDR3 coding DNA: TGTGCCAGCAGTGAGGTAGGCAGCTGGGAGCAGTTCTTC.

V and J are TRBV27 and TRBJ2-6, with D perhaps matching TRBD1 (6 bases). This CDR3 contains 13 residues. In germline, CDR1 is MNHEY, CDR2 SMNVEV (reference sequence). V shed 10 bases and J shed 2 bases, with 9 bases lying between them. In nucleotides, the CDR3 is TGTGCCATCGGACAGACTGGGGCCAACGTCCTGACTTTC. Encoded protein: CAIGQTGANVLTF.

V and J are TRBV28 and TRBJ2-2, with 9 bases identical to TRBD1. The V gene's germline CDR1 is MDHEN and CDR2 SYDVKM. The CDR3 has 16 amino acids. Trimming at V came to 6 bases and at J to 8 bases, leaving 13 bases not matched to a gene. The CDR3: CASRPGGTGFRGELFF. The CDR3 nucleotides read TGTGCCAGCAGACCCGGTGGGACAGGGTTCAGAGGGGAGCTGTTTTTT.

A note on this clonotype: A much larger clone differs by one base, so this may be a read error. The chain joins TRBV7-9 to TRBJ1-1, with D unresolved. The CDR3 consists of 13 residues. The germline CDR1 and CDR2 sequences are SEHNR and FQNEAQ (reference sequence). With 2 bases removed from V and 1 base from J, the gap between germline ends came to 5 bases. The CDR3 reads CASSLKQNTEAFF. Written as DNA, the CDR3 is TGTGCCAGCAGCTTAAAGCAGAACACTGAAGCTTTCTTT.

This sequence joins TRBV20-1 and TRBJ2-3; 9 bases agree with TRBD2. The germline gives CDR1 DFQATT, CDR2 SNEGSKA (reference sequence). J was trimmed by 0 bases and V by 5 bases; bases with no gene match: 6. This CDR3 region has 15 residues. In nucleotides, the CDR3 is TGCAGTGCTCCCACCGGACTAGCGAGCACAGATACGCAGTATTTT. This sequence encodes CSAPTGLASTDTQYF.